Listed here are 8 T cell receptor beta chains from one sample, sequenced in a study of CD8 T cells in Susac syndrome. Random hexamers were used to reverse transcribe an amount of roughly 0.45 to 1 ug RNA. One entry per CDR3 protein, called by TCRdb with MiXCR from the immunoSEQ multiplex PCR reads. The table lists 120,000 to 150,000 distinct CDR3 sequences, around 94% of them singletons. Sequencing input: CD8+ T cells from PBMCs. These receptors were obtained from a human donor in good health.

This sequence joins TRBV6-6 and TRBJ1-5; D ambiguous. Germline V gene lookup returns CDR1 MNHNY and CDR2 SVGAGI (reference sequence). V was clipped by 10 bases and J by 9 bases, with 19 bases between them. The CDR3 has 13 residues. The CDR3 bases are TGTGCCACCTTCTTGGCGTTCGGTTGGCCCCAGCATTTT. Translating it yields CATFLAFGWPQHF.

This chain connects TRBV2 to TRBJ2-3; D gene ambiguous. The CDR3 is 14 amino acids. V was pared by 4 bases and J by 1 base, with 9 bases between. CDR1 and CDR2 from the germline V gene are SNHLY and FYNNEI. CDR3 DNA sequence: TGTGCCAGCAGTGCTTCGGCTCGCACAGATACGCAGTATTTT. Its protein product is CASSASARTDTQYF.

This chain uses TRBV27 with TRBJ2-7; D unresolved. V was clipped by 6 bases and J by 2 bases, with 11 bases between them. Germline V CDR1 and CDR2: MNHEY, SMNVEV (reference sequence). This CDR3 contains 13 residues. The CDR3 DNA follows: TGTGCCAGCAGGCTGGCCCAACCCTACGAGCAGTACTTC. This translates into CASRLAQPYEQYF.

V is TRBV23-1 and J is TRBJ1-3, with unresolved D. TRBV23-1 carries the ORF label, with uncertain function. Trimming took off 3 bases at V and 0 bases at J, with 9 bases between the two ends. There are 15 residues in the CDR3. CDR3 coding DNA: TGCGCCAGCAGTCACCAGATAAGCTCTGGAAACACCATATATTTT. It translates to CASSHQISSGNTIYF.

This clonotype was found once. The rearrangement links TRBV27 to TRBJ2-7; 7 positions agree with TRBD1. With 8 bases clipped from V and 4 bases from J, the junction kept 5 bases outside the gene matches. The CDR3 totals 12 residues. Germline V CDR1 and CDR2: MNHEY, SMNVEV (reference sequence). CDR3 DNA: TGTGCCAGCGGGACAGCGACGTACGAGCAGTACTTC. Translated: CASGTATYEQYF.

The chain is built from TRBV7-9 and TRBJ2-7, with TRBD2 matching 13 bases. V was clipped by 1 base and J by 7 bases; unmatched bases: 13. CDR1 is SEHNR and CDR2 is FQNEAQ in the germline V gene (reference sequence). The CDR3 spans 18 residues. This chain's CDR3 is CASSLGYRTSGSLFEQYF. The CDR3 bases are TGTGCCAGCAGCTTAGGATATCGGACTAGCGGGAGTTTGTTTGAGCAGTACTTC.

The chain couples TRBV4-3 to TRBJ2-5; D not certain. Trimming removed 4 bases from V and 1 base from J, with 13 bases in between. The CDR3 runs to 15 residues. Germline lookup yields CDR1 LGHNA and CDR2 YSLEER. The CDR3 is CASSPGFSIQETQYF. The CDR3 DNA reads as TGCGCCAGCAGCCCTGGGTTCTCCATCCAAGAGACCCAGTACTTC.

The chain joins TRBV27 to TRBJ2-1; 9 nucleotides align to TRBD1. Germline assignment: CDR1 MNHEY and CDR2 SMNVEV (reference sequence). V was clipped by 1 base and J by 7 bases; unmatched bases: 8. The CDR3 length is 16 residues. CDR3 nucleotides: TGTGCCAGCAGTTTATGGGGACAGGGTAGTGCGAATGAGCAGTTCTTC. Translating gives CASSLWGQGSANEQFF.